The clone carrying this T cell receptor beta chain appeared many times. Its specificity is unknown. The data derive from a study of CD8 T cells in ankylosing spondylitis. This CDR3 is 12 amino acids long. V was pared by 0 bases and J by 13 bases, with 10 bases between. The germline V gene encodes CDR1 MNHEY and CDR2 SVGEGT. Regarding the study as a whole: Matched ankylosing spondylitis synovial fluid reportedly contained a significantly enriched population of disease-linked clones. Among TCR beta sequences, a motif of 7 to 9 highly homologous variants appeared characteristic of ankylosing spondylitis blood. Disease-linked clones, CD8+, were relatively rare in peripheral blood.

By quantitative 5'-RACE with molecular barcodes, the TCR beta libraries were made. TCRdb recomputed calls from the 5' RACE reads with MiXCR, one row per CDR3 protein. Altogether a few hundred thousand distinct CDR3 sequences are present, 9.5% to 13% being singletons, with the ten largest covering roughly a tenth. The sequenced sample consisted of blood, either unsorted or a sorted T cell fraction (not recorded which). This receptor was taken from a female donor with ankylosing spondylitis or in good health (not recorded which). V gene TRBV6-2 or TRBV6-3 combines with J gene TRBJ2-1; D is unresolved. The CDR3 DNA reads TGTGCCAGCAGTTACTCGATTCTGGGACAGTTCTTC. This gives the protein CASSYSILGQFF.